This T cell receptor beta chain was captured in a study of CD8+ T cells in alopecia areata. About the study: Scalp area affected, as a percentage, set the severity score of treated patients. Study-level points and caveats: Tofacitinib yielded significantly lower scalp clonality and fewer expanded CD8+ clones among the top 100.

CDR1 is SEHNR, CDR2 FQNEAQ, per germline (reference sequence). The CDR3 loop spans 15 amino acids. Trimming cost V 5 bases and J 2 bases, with 13 bases left between them. Treatment noted: oral pan-JAK inhibitor, 5-10 mg twice daily. With regard to this clone: Its antigen is as yet unknown.

Once RNA had been extracted, it was reverse transcribed into cDNA to act as the sequencing template. TCRdb's copy holds only in-frame clones and misses some; the assay was immunoSEQ multiplex PCR. The table includes 150,000 to 200,000 clones, about 65% detected once. The source material was CD4+ T cells sorted from blood, sampled around week 49, from a patient treated with tofacitinib. The clonotype was recovered from a human donor with alopecia areata. The gene calls are TRBV7-9 and TRBJ1-5, with D perhaps matching TRBD1 (6 bases). The CDR3 nucleotides read TGTGCCAGCAGCCCCGGTAGACAGGGCAATCAGCCCCAGCATTTT. This encodes CASSPGRQGNQPQHF. Using reference TRBV7-9 and TRBJ1-5 for the parts outside the CDR3, the full variable domain is DTGVSQNPRHKITKRGQNVTFRCDPISEHNRLYWYRQTLGQGPEFLTYFQNEAQLEKSRLLSDRFSAERPKGSFSTLEIQRTEQGDSAMYLCASSPGRQGNQPQHFGDGTRLSIL.